This TCR beta chain is from a study of CD8 T cells in Susac syndrome. Unmatched junction bases numbered 5, after V lost 1 base and J lost 4 bases. The germline CDR1 and CDR2 sequences are LGHDT and YNNKEL (reference sequence). There are 16 residues in the CDR3. TCR beta sequencing covered blood CD8+ and CD4+ T cells. Random hexamers were used to reverse transcribe roughly 0.5 to 1 ug of RNA. The immunoSEQ assay covered 54 Vbeta and 13 Jbeta segments for CDR3. One entry per CDR3 protein results from TCRdb running MiXCR on the immunoSEQ multiplex PCR reads. The sample lists a few hundred thousand distinct CDR3 sequences; approximately 95% were seen once.

This chain joins TRBV3-1 and TRBJ2-2, with TRBD1 matching over 8 bases. The sequence was collected from a human donor with multiple sclerosis. Specimen: CD4+ T cells from PBMCs. CDR3 sequence: CASSQGQGRLTGELFF. The CDR3 region has the DNA TGTGCCAGCAGCCAAGGACAGGGGCGACTCACCGGGGAGCTGTTTTTT.